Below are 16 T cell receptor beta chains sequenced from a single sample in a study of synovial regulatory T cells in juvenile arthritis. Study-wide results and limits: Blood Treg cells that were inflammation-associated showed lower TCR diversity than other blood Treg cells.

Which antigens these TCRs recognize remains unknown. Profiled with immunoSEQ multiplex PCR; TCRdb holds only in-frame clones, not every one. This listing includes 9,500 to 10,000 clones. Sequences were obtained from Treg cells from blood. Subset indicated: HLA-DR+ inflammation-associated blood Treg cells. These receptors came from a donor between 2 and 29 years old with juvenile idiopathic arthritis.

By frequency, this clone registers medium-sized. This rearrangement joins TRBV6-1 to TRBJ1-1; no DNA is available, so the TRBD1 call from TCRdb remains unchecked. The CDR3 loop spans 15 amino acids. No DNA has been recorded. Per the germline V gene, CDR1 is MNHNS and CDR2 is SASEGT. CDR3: CASLGRQPPNTEAFF.

The CDR3 sequence: CSVESGTEAFF. This chain uses TRBV29-1 with TRBJ1-1. This CDR3 has 11 residues. The coding DNA is unavailable. Germline V CDR1 and CDR2: SQVTM, ANQGSEA. The full variable domain, its missing parts supplied by reference TRBV29-1 and TRBJ1-1, is SAVISQKPSRDICQRGTSLTIQCQVDSQVTMMFWYRQQPGQSLTLIATANQGSEATYESGFVIDKFPISRPNLTFSTLTVSNMSPEDSSIYLCSVESGTEAFFGQGTRLTVV.

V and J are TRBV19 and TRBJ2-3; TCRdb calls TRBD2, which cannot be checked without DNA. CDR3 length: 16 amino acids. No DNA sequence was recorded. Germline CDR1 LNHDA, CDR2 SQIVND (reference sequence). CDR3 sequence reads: CASSIDSGSPTDTQYF.

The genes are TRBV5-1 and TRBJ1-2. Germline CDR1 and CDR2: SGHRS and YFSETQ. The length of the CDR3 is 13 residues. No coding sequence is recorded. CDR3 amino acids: CASSLSPTYGYTF.

The CDR3 sequence: CASGQNSGTLSSYEQYF. The chain couples TRBV4-2 to TRBJ2-7; TCRdb proposes TRBD1, but this gene call is untestable without DNA. CDR1 is LGHNA and CDR2 is YNFKEQ in the germline V gene. CDR3 length: 17 amino acids. DNA is not on record.

The CDR3 sequence is CASSPTGINGYTF. V is TRBV18 and J is TRBJ1-2; TCRdb names TRBD1, which stays unverified in the absence of DNA. In germline, CDR1 is KGHSH, CDR2 LQKENI. This CDR3 spans 13 amino acids. The coding DNA is unavailable. Filled out from reference TRBV18 and TRBJ1-2, the complete variable domain reads NAGVMQNPRHLVRRRGQEARLRCSPMKGHSHVYWYRQLPEEGLKFMVYLQKENIIDESGMPKERFSAEFPKEGPSILRIQQVVRGDSAAYFCASSPTGINGYTFGSGTRLTVV.

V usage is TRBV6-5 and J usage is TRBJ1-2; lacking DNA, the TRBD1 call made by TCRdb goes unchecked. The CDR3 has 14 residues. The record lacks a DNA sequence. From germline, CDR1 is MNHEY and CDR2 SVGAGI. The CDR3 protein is CASSLGDLSTGYTF.

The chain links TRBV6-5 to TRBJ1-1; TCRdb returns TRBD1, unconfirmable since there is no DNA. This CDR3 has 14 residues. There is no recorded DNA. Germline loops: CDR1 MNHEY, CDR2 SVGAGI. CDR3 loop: CASSYSTRNTEAFF.

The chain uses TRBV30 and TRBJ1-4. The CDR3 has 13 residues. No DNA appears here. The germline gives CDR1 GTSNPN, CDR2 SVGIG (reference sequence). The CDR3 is CAWNPRVAEKLFF. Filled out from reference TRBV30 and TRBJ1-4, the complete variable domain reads SQTIHQWPATLVQPVGSPLSLECTVEGTSNPNLYWYRQAAGRGLQLLFYSVGIGQISSEVPQNLSASRPQDRQFILSSKKLLLSDSGFYLCAWNPRVAEKLFFGSGTQLSVL.

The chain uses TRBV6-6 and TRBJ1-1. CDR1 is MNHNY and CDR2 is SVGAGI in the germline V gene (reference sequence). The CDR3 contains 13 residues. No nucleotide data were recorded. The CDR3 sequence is CASSYNSNTEAFF.

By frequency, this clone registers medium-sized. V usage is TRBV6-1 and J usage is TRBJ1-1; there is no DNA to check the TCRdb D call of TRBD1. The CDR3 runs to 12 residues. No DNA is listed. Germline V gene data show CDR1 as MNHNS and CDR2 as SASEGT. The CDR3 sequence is CASRQGPAVAFF.

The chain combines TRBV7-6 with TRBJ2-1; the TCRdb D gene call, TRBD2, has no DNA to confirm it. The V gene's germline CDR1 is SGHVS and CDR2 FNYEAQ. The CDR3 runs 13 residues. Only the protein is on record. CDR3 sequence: CASSLGLANEQFF.

The CDR3 spells CASSLLQGRTNEKLFF. The chain couples TRBV6-5 to TRBJ1-4; TCRdb selects TRBD1, and the lack of DNA leaves this call unchecked. The CDR3 is made up of 16 amino acids. No DNA was logged. The germline gives CDR1 MNHEY, CDR2 SVGAGI.

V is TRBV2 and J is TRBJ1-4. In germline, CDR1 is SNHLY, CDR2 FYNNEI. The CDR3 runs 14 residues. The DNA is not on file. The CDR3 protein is CASSEPDWGEKLFF. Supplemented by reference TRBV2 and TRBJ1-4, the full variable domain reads EPEVTQTPSHQVTQMGQEVILRCVPISNHLYFYWYRQILGQKVEFLVSFYNNEISEKSEIFDDQFSVERPDGSNFTLKIRSTKLEDSAMYFCASSEPDWGEKLFFGSGTQLSVL.

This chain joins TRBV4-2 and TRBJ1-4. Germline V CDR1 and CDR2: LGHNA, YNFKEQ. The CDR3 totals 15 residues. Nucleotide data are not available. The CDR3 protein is CASSQGTQMGEKLFF.

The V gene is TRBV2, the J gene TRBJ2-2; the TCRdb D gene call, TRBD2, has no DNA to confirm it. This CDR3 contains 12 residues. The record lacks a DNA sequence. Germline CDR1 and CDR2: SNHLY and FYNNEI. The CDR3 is CASSIMTGELFF.